The TCR beta chain described here comes from a study of blood T cells in healthy people across ages. V lost 1 base and J lost 0, with 13 bases in between. Germline V gives CDR1 SGHTA, CDR2 FQGNSA. The length of the CDR3 is 18 residues. The use of a sample-barcoded 5' primer and a J-beta primer mix characterized a second PCR of roughly 6 to 12 cycles. MiXCR was run by TCRdb on the 5' RACE reads, yielding one entry per CDR3 protein. The table has roughly 1.4 million distinct CDR3 sequences, approximately 59% seen once. Specimen: blood. The receptor was derived from a man between 18 and 35 years old in good health. This chain connects TRBV7-2 to TRBJ1-6, with TRBD1 as a possible D gene (5 bases). CDR3: CASSLVPAGSSYNSPLHF. The CDR3, as DNA: TGTGCCAGCAGCTTAGTCCCCGCAGGGAGCTCCTATAATTCACCCCTCCACTTT.